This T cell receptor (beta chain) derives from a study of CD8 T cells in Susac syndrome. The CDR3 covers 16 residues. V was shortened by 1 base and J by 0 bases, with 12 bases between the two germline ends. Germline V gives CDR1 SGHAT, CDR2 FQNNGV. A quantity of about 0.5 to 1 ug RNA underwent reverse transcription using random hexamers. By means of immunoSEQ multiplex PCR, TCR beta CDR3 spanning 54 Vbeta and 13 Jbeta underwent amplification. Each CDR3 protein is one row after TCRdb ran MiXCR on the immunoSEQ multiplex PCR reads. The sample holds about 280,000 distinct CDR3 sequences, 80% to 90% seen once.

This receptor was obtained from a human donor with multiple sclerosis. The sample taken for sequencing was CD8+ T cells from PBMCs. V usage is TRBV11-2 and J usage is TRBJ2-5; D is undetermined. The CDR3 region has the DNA TGTGCCAGCAGCTTAGTTAGCCGCACATACCAAGAGACCCAGTACTTC. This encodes CASSLVSRTYQETQYF.